A single sample gave rise to the 32 T cell receptor beta chains below, sequenced in a study of CD8+ T cells in alopecia areata. Following extraction, RNA underwent reverse transcription to cDNA, which served as the sequencing template. TCRdb's copy holds only in-frame clones and misses some; the assay was immunoSEQ multiplex PCR. The top ten hold roughly 1.3% of the sample, which has approximately 210,000 clones, 50% to 70% seen once. The treatment is: oral pan-JAK inhibitor, 5-10 mg twice daily. The source was CD4+ T cells sorted from blood, collected around week 49, from a patient treated with tofacitinib. The receptor source for this set is a human donor with alopecia areata.

This clone was observed a few times. This chain joins TRBV7-2 and TRBJ2-2, with TRBD2 matching over 8 bases. Germline CDR1 SGHTA, CDR2 FQGNSA. This CDR3 region has 12 residues. V was pared by 7 bases and J by 6 bases, with 1 base of the junction left unmatched. As DNA, the CDR3 is TGTGCCAGCACCGGGGGGGCCGGGGAGCTGTTTTTT. Translating gives CASTGGAGELFF.

CDR3 sequence (DNA): TGCGCCAGCAGCTTGTTAACAGGGGCCGACAATGAGCAGTTCTTC. Its translation is CASSLLTGADNEQFF. This chain uses TRBV5-1 with TRBJ2-1; 7 nucleotides line up with TRBD1. From germline, CDR1 is SGHRS and CDR2 YFSETQ. The length of the CDR3 is 15 residues. Trimming took 1 base from V and 5 from J; bases not matched to a gene: 6.

V is TRBV4-1 and J is TRBJ1-2; D remains unclear. The length of the CDR3 is 13 residues. V was shortened by 1 base and J by 4 bases, with 7 bases between the two germline ends. Germline V gene data show CDR1 as MGHRA and CDR2 as YSYEKL. CDR3 in amino acids: CASSQVGSYGYTF. Here the CDR3 DNA reads TGCGCCAGCAGCCAAGTGGGAAGCTATGGCTACACCTTC.

V gene TRBV2 combines with J gene TRBJ2-5; D call uncertain. Germline CDR1 SNHLY, CDR2 FYNNEI. The CDR3 consists of 17 residues. V gave up 2 bases and J gave up 5 bases, with 21 bases separating them. CDR3: CASSEITRAGRRETQYF. The CDR3 DNA follows: TGTGCCAGCAGTGAAATTACAAGGGCCGGACGCCGGGAGACCCAGTACTTC.

A single count supports this clone. The J gene is TRBJ1-2, the V gene TRBV29-1; no firm D call. Per the germline V gene, CDR1 is SQVTM and CDR2 is ANQGSEA. Trimming cost V 4 bases and J 7 bases, with 13 bases left between them. CDR3 length: 12 amino acids. The DNA for the CDR3 is TGCAGCGTTGTAGTTTCTCGGGTTGGCTACACCTTC. It is translated as CSVVVSRVGYTF.

The chain joins TRBV9 to TRBJ2-5; 13 nucleotides line up with TRBD2. The CDR3 spans 16 residues. V trimming: 3 bases; J trimming: 2 bases; junction bases outside the gene matches: 4. The V gene's germline CDR1 is SGDLS and CDR2 YYNGEE. Written as DNA, the CDR3 is TGTGCCAGCAGCGCGACTAGCGGGGGGCCACAAGAGACCCAGTACTTC. Translating it yields CASSATSGGPQETQYF.

The rearrangement links TRBV18 to TRBJ1-1, with D perhaps matching TRBD1 (5 bases). Germline CDR1 reads KGHSH; CDR2 reads LQKENI. CDR3 length equals 16 residues. V was cut by 0 bases and J by 3 bases, with 14 bases left in between. This chain's CDR3 is CASSPPRRGPYTEAFF. The CDR3 DNA is TGTGCCAGCTCACCACCCCGGAGGGGTCCTTACACTGAAGCTTTCTTT. The complete variable domain, with remaining parts taken from reference TRBV18 and TRBJ1-1, reads NAGVMQNPRHLVRRRGQEARLRCSPMKGHSHVYWYRQLPEEGLKFMVYLQKENIIDESGMPKERFSAEFPKEGPSILRIQQVVRGDSAAYFCASSPPRRGPYTEAFFGQGTRLTVV.

The V gene is TRBV29-1, the J gene TRBJ1-4, with D possibly TRBD1 on 5 matching bases. Germline lookup yields CDR1 SQVTM and CDR2 ANQGSEA. V dropped 6 bases and J dropped 8 bases, with 19 bases sitting between them. The CDR3 totals 14 residues. The CDR3 loop reads CSVKDRGRKEKLFF. DNA for the CDR3: TGCAGCGTAAAGGACCGGGGGAGGAAGGAAAAACTGTTTTTT.

V and J are TRBV29-1 and TRBJ2-7; D may match TRBD1 or TRBD2 (5 bases each). CDR1 and CDR2 (germline): SQVTM, ANQGSEA. This CDR3 comprises 13 residues. Between the trimmed V and J ends, which lost 7 bases and 6 bases, there was a span of 19 bases. The CDR3 protein is CSAKFQGPLEQYF. CDR3 in DNA: TGCAGCGCAAAGTTTCAGGGACCTCTCGAGCAGTACTTC.

This clone was seen more than once but under ten times. The rearrangement joins TRBV27 to TRBJ1-2; TRBD1 aligns across 9 bases. This CDR3 region has 14 residues. Germline V gives CDR1 MNHEY, CDR2 SMNVEV (reference sequence). Trimming cost V 6 bases and J 2 bases; bases outside gene matches: 4. CDR3 coding DNA: TGTGCCAGCAGCCCCGGGACAGGGAACTATGGCTACACCTTC. The encoded protein is CASSPGTGNYGYTF.

This clone has only a few counts. J is TRBJ1-2 and V is TRBV9; D is possibly TRBD1 (6 bases). Germline-derived CDR1 and CDR2 are SGDLS and YYNGEE. CDR3 length: 14 amino acids. V was pared by 0 bases and J by 8 bases, with 14 bases between. For the CDR3, the DNA is TGTGCCAGCAGCGTAGTTCAGGGGCCAGGGGGCTACACCTTC. Encoded protein: CASSVVQGPGGYTF.

This clone was recorded only once. The rearrangement links TRBV30 to TRBJ1-2; the match to TRBD1 covers 10 bases. The germline CDR1 and CDR2 sequences are GTSNPN and SVGIG (reference sequence). This CDR3 spans 13 amino acids. V dropped 1 base and J dropped 7; count of bases not matched to a gene: 3. The CDR3 protein is CAWSDDRGLGYTF. The CDR3 DNA reads TGTGCCTGGAGTGATGACAGGGGGCTTGGCTACACCTTC.

The sample holds a few counts of this clone. The V call is TRBV10-1, the J call TRBJ1-1; unclear D gene. The germline gives CDR1 WNHNN, CDR2 SYGVQD (reference sequence). Trimming took 6 bases from V and 5 from J, leaving 13 bases between them. This CDR3 comprises 13 residues. DNA for the CDR3: TGCGCCAGCAGGGACGGGGAGAGGACTGAAGCTTTCTTT. It yields the protein CASRDGERTEAFF.

There are a few counts of this clone. This chain joins TRBV10-2 and TRBJ2-2; maybe TRBD1 (5 bases). Looked up from germline, CDR1 is WSHSY and CDR2 is SAAADI. The V gene lost 3 bases and the J gene lost 6 bases, with 8 bases spanning the gap. The length of the CDR3 is 13 residues. CDR3 DNA sequence: TGCGCCAGCAGTGAACAGGACCCCGGGGAGCTGTTTTTT. This codes for CASSEQDPGELFF.

This rearrangement joins TRBV11-3 to TRBJ2-1, with D tentatively TRBD1 (6 bases). The V end was cut by 5 bases, the J end by 3 bases, with 17 bases between. Germline V lookup: CDR1 SGHNT, CDR2 YENEEA. The length of the CDR3 is 16 residues. CDR3 amino acids: CASSRHDRRYYNEQFF. The CDR3 nucleotides are TGTGCCAGCAGCCGACATGACAGGCGTTACTACAATGAGCAGTTCTTC. The full variable domain, in which reference TRBV11-3 and TRBJ2-1 provide the parts outside the CDR3, is EAGVVQSPRYKIIEKKQPVAFWCNPISGHNTLYWYLQNLGQGPELLIRYENEEAVDDSQLPKDRFSAERLKGVDSTLKIQPAELGDSAVYLCASSRHDRRYYNEQFFGPGTRLTVL.

This chain joins TRBV9 and TRBJ2-3; 8 bases fit TRBD2. J was trimmed by 2 bases and V by 4 bases; bases with no gene match: 9. This CDR3 contains 16 residues. CDR1 and CDR2 (germline): SGDLS, YYNGEE. CDR3 region: CASSSYAGGATDTQYF. CDR3 coding DNA: TGTGCCAGCAGCTCATACGCGGGGGGCGCCACAGATACGCAGTATTTT.

V usage is TRBV10-3 and J usage is TRBJ1-1, with D perhaps matching TRBD1 (6 bases). Germline V gene data show CDR1 as ENHRY and CDR2 as SYGVKD. CDR3 size: 13 residues. The V end was cut by 7 bases, the J end by 0 bases, with 9 bases between. The CDR3 coding sequence is TGTGCCATCACTCGGGACATGAACACTGAAGCTTTCTTT. Translated, it gives CAITRDMNTEAFF.

This clone turned up a few times. The chain recombines TRBV9 with TRBJ2-6; tentative D call: TRBD1 (6 bases). V was shortened by 3 bases and J by 2 bases, with 12 bases between the two germline ends. The CDR3 runs 16 residues. Germline assignment: CDR1 SGDLS and CDR2 YYNGEE. The CDR3, as DNA: TGTGCCAGCAGCGCCCAACAGGGACCTGGGGCCAACGTCCTGACTTTC. It encodes CASSAQQGPGANVLTF.

The chain combines TRBV7-6 with TRBJ2-1; D gene unclear. Trimming stripped 1 base from V and 0 bases from J, with 13 bases between. The CDR3 covers 17 residues. Germline V lookup: CDR1 SGHVS, CDR2 FNYEAQ. In DNA, the CDR3 is TGTGCCAGCAGCTTAGGGCTGGGCCAAAGCTCCTACAATGAGCAGTTCTTC. The encoded protein is CASSLGLGQSSYNEQFF.

The gene calls are TRBV30 and TRBJ1-2, with D unclear. The CDR3 is 12 residues long. CDR1 is GTSNPN, CDR2 SVGIG, per germline (reference sequence). Trimming shortened V by 4 bases and J by 4 bases, and 10 bases separated the two germline ends. CDR3 protein: CAWIGRTYGYTF. DNA of the CDR3: TGTGCCTGGATAGGGCGGACCTATGGCTACACCTTC.

This sequence joins TRBV7-2 and TRBJ2-7; 8 bases align to TRBD2. V was clipped by 4 bases and J by 3 bases; unmatched bases: 8. Germline CDR1 reads SGHTA; CDR2 reads FQGNSA. CDR3 length: 15 amino acids. The CDR3 region is CASSSQWAGGYEQYF. The CDR3 DNA reads as TGTGCCAGCAGCTCCCAGTGGGCGGGGGGCTACGAGCAGTACTTC. The full variable domain, rest sourced from reference TRBV7-2 and TRBJ2-7, is GAGVSQSPSNKVTEKGKDVELRCDPISGHTALYWYRQSLGQGLEFLIYFQGNSAPDKSGLPSDRFSAERTGGSVSTLTIQRTQQEDSAVYLCASSSQWAGGYEQYFGPGTRLTVT.

The chain recombines TRBV7-7 with TRBJ2-1, with D possibly TRBD1 on 5 matching bases. Germline V gives CDR1 SSHAT, CDR2 FNYEAQ (reference sequence). V was shortened by 0 bases and J by 7 bases, with 13 bases between the two germline ends. This CDR3 contains 15 residues. The CDR3, as DNA: TGTGCCAGCAGCTTAGCGCTGGCTCCAGGGAATGAGCAGTTCTTC. Amino acid sequence: CASSLALAPGNEQFF. Variable domain in full (rest from reference TRBV7-7 and TRBJ2-1): GAGVSQSPRYKVTKRGQDVTLRCDPISSHATLYWYQQALGQGPEFLTYFNYEAQPDKSGLPSDRFSAERPEGSISTLTIQRTEQRDSAMYRCASSLALAPGNEQFFGPGTRLTVL.

This sequence joins TRBV9 and TRBJ1-6; D not resolved. CDR1 SGDLS and CDR2 YYNGEE come from the germline V gene. CDR3 length: 15 amino acids. Deletions cut 0 bases from V and 3 bases from J, with 7 bases between. CDR3 in DNA: TGTGCCAGCAGCGTAGCCCGGAGCTATAATTCACCCCTCCACTTT. This sequence encodes CASSVARSYNSPLHF.

V and J are TRBV2 and TRBJ1-6, with D maybe TRBD1 (6 bases). The CDR3 spans 15 residues. V was clipped by 5 bases and J by 7 bases, with 15 bases between them. From germline, CDR1 is SNHLY and CDR2 FYNNEI. Here the CDR3 DNA reads TGTGCCAGCAGTAAGGAGGGGGTATGGAATTCACCCCTCCACTTT. It codes for CASSKEGVWNSPLHF. The entire variable domain, with the rest obtained from reference TRBV2 and TRBJ1-6, is as follows: EPEVTQTPSHQVTQMGQEVILRCVPISNHLYFYWYRQILGQKVEFLVSFYNNEISEKSEIFDDQFSVERPDGSNFTLKIRSTKLEDSAMYFCASSKEGVWNSPLHFGNGTRLTVT.

V and J are TRBV7-2 and TRBJ1-5, with D maybe TRBD1 (5 bases). Germline V gene sequence: CDR1 SGHTA, CDR2 FQGNSA. V lost 5 bases and J lost 3, with 8 bases in between. The CDR3 is 13 residues long. CDR3 coding DNA: TGTGCCAGCAGCCCAGGGACCAATCAGCCCCAGCATTTT. Amino acid sequence: CASSPGTNQPQHF.

This clone has only a few counts. The chain uses TRBV2 and TRBJ1-1, with 7 positions matching TRBD1. The V gene's germline CDR1 is SNHLY and CDR2 FYNNEI. Trimming removed 3 bases from V and 4 bases from J; junction bases left unmatched: 5. CDR3 length equals 14 residues. CDR3 nucleotides: TGTGCCAGCAGTGATCACAGGGGAGCCACTGAAGCTTTCTTT. This codes for CASSDHRGATEAFF.

In regard to this clone: This same CDR3 is encoded by further DNA sequences in the sample. CDR3 in DNA: TGCAGCGTTGAAAGGGGCTATGGCTACACCTTC. Translated, it gives CSVERGYGYTF. This chain links TRBV29-1 with TRBJ1-2, with D tentatively TRBD1 (5 bases). Trimming cost V 2 bases and J 4 bases, with 5 bases left between them. Per the germline V gene, CDR1 is SQVTM and CDR2 is ANQGSEA. The CDR3 is 11 residues long.

This sequence joins TRBV29-1 and TRBJ2-2; TRBD1 matches 8 bases. Trimming at V came to 4 bases and at J to 3 bases, leaving 7 bases not matched to a gene. The CDR3 is made up of 15 amino acids. The V gene's germline CDR1 is SQVTM and CDR2 ANQGSEA. CDR3 nucleotides: TGCAGCGTTGCGTTGGGACAGGCCTACACCGGGGAGCTGTTTTTT. It encodes CSVALGQAYTGELFF.

The rearrangement links TRBV7-2 to TRBJ2-6; D possibly corresponds to TRBD2 (5 bases). Germline V CDR1 and CDR2: SGHTA, FQGNSA. This CDR3 comprises 15 residues. The germline V and J ends were trimmed by 5 bases and 2 bases, with 10 bases remaining between them. DNA of the CDR3: TGTGCCAGCAGCCCCCGCGGGCCTGGGGCCAACGTCCTGACTTTC. Amino acid sequence: CASSPRGPGANVLTF.

The rearrangement links TRBV5-1 to TRBJ2-1, with TRBD1 matching 9 bases. This CDR3 comprises 15 residues. The V gene's germline CDR1 is SGHRS and CDR2 YFSETQ. J lost 6 bases, V lost 3 bases, and 7 bases had no gene match. CDR3 nucleotides: TGCGCCAGCAGCTCGGGACAGGGTGGCCCCAATGAGCAGTTCTTC. The encoded protein is CASSSGQGGPNEQFF.

This clone was detected only a few times. The chain combines TRBV7-2 with TRBJ1-1, with a tentative D call TRBD1 (6 bases). Per the germline V gene, CDR1 is SGHTA and CDR2 is FQGNSA. V lost 5 bases to trimming and J lost 11 bases, with 21 bases between them. This CDR3 spans 14 amino acids. CDR3 in amino acids: CASSQGGIGRKAFF. DNA for the CDR3: TGTGCCAGCAGCCAAGGGGGGATTGGAAGGAAGGCTTTCTTT.

This clone was counted a few times. The identical CDR3 is also encoded by other nucleotide sequences in the sample. V and J are TRBV29-1 and TRBJ1-2; no clear D gene. This CDR3 is built from 10 residues. Trimming removed 3 bases at V and 6 bases at J, with 5 bases between. The V gene's germline CDR1 is SQVTM and CDR2 ANQGSEA. CDR3 loop: CSVDGDGYTF. For the CDR3, the DNA is TGCAGCGTTGACGGGGATGGCTACACCTTC.